Each of the 21 T cell receptor beta chains below was sequenced from the same sample in a study of T cell responses to AZD1222 COVID-19 vaccine (dated by TCRdb to 2020 to 2023). The library was made by the immunoSEQ multiplex PCR assay. The table comes from immuneACCESS by way of TCRdb, which keeps in-frame sequences with V and J called. Part of the clones is missing from these tables; in studies checked, under half for an unresolved V gene and the rest for unknown reasons. The sample table records under 200,000 clones; 75% to 95% of these occur just once. Less than 1.6% of the sample belongs to the ten largest clones. The meaning of the sample's time point label: baseline before first vaccination. The sample in question was peripheral blood, obtained on day 0 of AZD1222 vaccination. Receptors originate from an adult in good health.

CDR3 region: CASMLQSGELFF. The CDR3 nucleotides are TGTGCCAGCATGCTTCAGTCCGGGGAGCTGTTTTTT. The rearrangement joins TRBV2 to TRBJ2-2; D unclear. Per the germline V gene, CDR1 is SNHLY and CDR2 is FYNNEI. V was shortened by 7 bases and J by 6 bases, with 9 bases between the two germline ends. CDR3 size: 12 residues.

The chain uses TRBV9 and TRBJ1-1; 7 bases are shared with TRBD1. V gave up 8 bases and J gave up 4 bases; unmatched junction bases: 8. The CDR3 runs 13 residues. Per germline, CDR1 SGDLS and CDR2 YYNGEE. The DNA of the CDR3 is TGTGCCAGTAGGAGGCAGGGGGGCACTGAAGCTTTCTTT. This translates into CASRRQGGTEAFF.

The chain recombines TRBV27 with TRBJ2-4; D ambiguous. Germline V gives CDR1 MNHEY, CDR2 SMNVEV (reference sequence). There are 15 residues in the CDR3. Deletions cut 5 bases from V and 0 bases from J, with 11 bases between. Here the CDR3 DNA reads TGTGCCAGCAGTCCGGACCAGATAGCCAAAAACATTCAGTACTTC. Translating it yields CASSPDQIAKNIQYF.

The chain carries TRBV4-1 and TRBJ1-2, with D perhaps matching TRBD1 (6 bases). The V gene's germline CDR1 is MGHRA and CDR2 YSYEKL. CDR3 length: 15 residues. V was cut by 0 bases and J by 7 bases, with 15 bases left in between. The CDR3 protein is CASSQDTGTGFGYTF. CDR3 nucleotide sequence: TGCGCCAGCAGCCAAGATACAGGTACAGGGTTTGGCTACACCTTC.

The genes are TRBV6-2 or TRBV6-3 and TRBJ1-5, with D perhaps matching TRBD1 (6 bases). Trimming removed 2 bases at V and 2 bases at J, with 13 bases between. The CDR3 covers 16 residues. Germline V gives CDR1 MNHEY, CDR2 SVGEGT. CDR3 protein: CASSYPQGPGNQPQHF. The CDR3 nucleotides are TGTGCCAGCAGTTACCCACAGGGACCCGGCAATCAGCCCCAGCATTTT.

This clone appeared once. The gene calls are TRBV27 and TRBJ1-4; D may be TRBD1 (5 bases). V was trimmed by 4 bases and J by 0 bases, leaving 15 bases between them. The V gene's germline CDR1 is MNHEY and CDR2 SMNVEV (reference sequence). CDR3 length: 17 amino acids. CDR3 sequence: CASSSRTLFPTNEKLFF. The CDR3 coding sequence is TGTGCCAGCAGTTCCCGGACACTTTTTCCAACTAATGAAAAACTGTTTTTT. Full variable domain (missing parts from reference TRBV27 and TRBJ1-4): EAQVTQNPRYLITVTGKKLTVTCSQNMNHEYMSWYRQDPGLGLRQIYYSMNVEVTDKGDVPEGYKVSRKEKRNFPLILESPSPNQTSLYFCASSSRTLFPTNEKLFFGSGTQLSVL.

This rearrangement joins TRBV21-1 to TRBJ1-5. TRBV21-1 is a known pseudogene. This CDR3 is built from 14 residues. CDR3 sequence: CASSCRGLSQPQHF. The CDR3 nucleotides read TGTGCCAGCAGTTGTCGAGGGCTGAGTCAGCCCCAGCATTTT.

The rearrangement joins TRBV5-1 to TRBJ1-5; 10 bases agree with TRBD1. After removal of 5 bases from V and 7 bases from J, the junction contained 6 bases not matched to a gene. Germline CDR1 SGHRS, CDR2 YFSETQ. The CDR3 totals 14 residues. In nucleotides, the CDR3 is TGCGCCAGCAGTCCGGGGACAGGGGCCCAGCCCCAGCATTTT. Translating it yields CASSPGTGAQPQHF.

The chain is built from TRBV5-1 and TRBJ1-2; D uncertain. Germline V gene sequence: CDR1 SGHRS, CDR2 YFSETQ. Trimming stripped 2 bases from V and 6 bases from J, with 11 bases between. The CDR3 runs 13 residues. DNA for the CDR3: TGCGCCAGCAGCTTAGATCATAGGGATGGCTACACCTTC. Residues: CASSLDHRDGYTF.

The genes are TRBV5-5 and TRBJ1-6; the D is unclear. The V end was cut by 1 base, the J end by 10 bases, with 15 bases between. The CDR3 covers 15 residues. CDR1 and CDR2 from the germline V gene are SGHKS and YYEKEE (reference sequence). This CDR3 is CASSLREVGNSPLHF. As DNA, the CDR3 is TGTGCCAGCAGCTTGCGGGAAGTTGGGAACTCACCCCTCCACTTT.

The V call is TRBV12-3 or TRBV12-4, the J call TRBJ2-5; D not resolved. V lost 11 bases to trimming and J lost 2 bases, with 12 bases between them. The CDR3 is 12 amino acids. The DNA of the CDR3 is TGTGCCTCCCTGGGCCCTCAAGAGACCCAGTACTTC. Translation: CASLGPQETQYF.

This clone appeared a single time. The chain employs TRBV6-1 and TRBJ1-5; D remains ambiguous. Germline V CDR1 and CDR2: MNHNS, SASEGT. The length of the CDR3 is 15 residues. V was pared by 7 bases and J by 0 bases, with 13 bases between. CDR3 sequence: CASKVTDSSNQPQHF. CDR3 coding DNA: TGTGCCAGCAAAGTAACAGATTCTAGCAATCAGCCCCAGCATTTT.

This sequence joins TRBV18 and TRBJ1-4, with D hard to call. This CDR3 region has 15 residues. Trimming removed 0 bases at V and 2 bases at J, with 7 bases between. Germline lookup yields CDR1 KGHSH and CDR2 LQKENI. This chain's CDR3 is CASSPPKRTNEKLFF. CDR3 in DNA: TGTGCCAGCTCACCACCTAAGCGGACTAATGAAAAACTGTTTTTT.

This clone was picked up a small number of times. The rearrangement joins TRBV19 to TRBJ2-7; D gene unclear. This CDR3 comprises 14 residues. Deletions cut 3 bases from V and 3 bases from J, with 12 bases between. The germline gives CDR1 LNHDA, CDR2 SQIVND (reference sequence). In nucleotides, the CDR3 is TGTGCCAGTAGTATTGGAGAAGGGCGCTACGAGCAGTACTTC. Amino acids: CASSIGEGRYEQYF.

The chain has TRBV6-1 and TRBJ1-5, with TRBD1 matching over 12 bases. The CDR3 extends over 15 amino acids. J lost 7 bases, V lost 2 bases, and 3 bases had no gene match. The germline CDR1 and CDR2 sequences are MNHNS and SASEGT. CDR3 residues: CASSETGTGGQPQHF. The CDR3 nucleotides read TGTGCCAGCAGTGAAACCGGGACAGGGGGCCAGCCCCAGCATTTT.

The chain couples TRBV4-2 to TRBJ2-3, with 14 bases fitting TRBD2. V lost 0 bases, J lost 5 bases, and 13 bases stayed unmatched. The CDR3 is made up of 20 amino acids. CDR1 and CDR2 (germline): LGHNA, YNFKEQ. This CDR3 is CASSQDWSGLAGGGRDTQYF. The CDR3, as DNA: TGTGCCAGCAGCCAAGATTGGTCCGGACTAGCGGGGGGAGGGAGAGATACGCAGTATTTT.

This chain links TRBV7-8 with TRBJ1-1; D uncertain. Trimming removed 0 bases from V and 2 bases from J, with 7 bases in between. The CDR3 extends over 14 amino acids. Germline V CDR1 and CDR2: SGHVS, FQNEAQ. CDR3: CASSLAELNTEAFF. The CDR3, as DNA: TGTGCCAGCAGCTTAGCGGAGCTAAACACTGAAGCTTTCTTT.

This chain connects TRBV6-1 to TRBJ1-1; a possible D gene is TRBD1 (5 bases). With 2 bases removed from V and 0 bases from J, the gap between germline ends came to 7 bases. Germline V gives CDR1 MNHNS, CDR2 SASEGT. This CDR3 region has 14 residues. DNA of the CDR3: TGTGCCAGCAGTGAATACAGGTTGAACACTGAAGCTTTCTTT. It translates to CASSEYRLNTEAFF.

The table lists this clone with a count of one. In DNA, the CDR3 is TGTGCCAGCAGTGTGGCAGGGAGGCAAGTAGAGACCCAGTACTTC. This sequence encodes CASSVAGRQVETQYF. The chain uses TRBV6-6 and TRBJ2-5; D might be TRBD2 (6 bases). From germline, CDR1 is MNHNY and CDR2 SVGAGI (reference sequence). The length of the CDR3 is 15 residues. V lost 5 bases to trimming and J lost 4 bases, with 17 bases between them.

The chain links TRBV2 to TRBJ1-1, with no clear D. V dropped 10 bases and J dropped 4 bases, with 10 bases sitting between them. This CDR3 comprises 11 residues. Germline CDR1 is SNHLY and CDR2 is FYNNEI. CDR3 loop: CATGRGTEAFF. The CDR3, as DNA: TGTGCCACCGGTCGGGGCACTGAAGCTTTCTTT.

The chain is built from TRBV7-9 and TRBJ1-1; D uncertain. V lost 8 bases to trimming and J lost 4 bases, with 17 bases between them. There are 14 residues in the CDR3. CDR1 is SEHNR, CDR2 FQNEAQ, per germline (reference sequence). The CDR3 spells CASLAEGRITEAFF. The CDR3 bases are TGTGCCAGCTTGGCGGAGGGCAGGATCACTGAAGCTTTCTTT. The full variable domain, in which reference TRBV7-9 and TRBJ1-1 provide the parts outside the CDR3, is DTGVSQNPRHKITKRGQNVTFRCDPISEHNRLYWYRQTLGQGPEFLTYFQNEAQLEKSRLLSDRFSAERPKGSFSTLEIQRTEQGDSAMYLCASLAEGRITEAFFGQGTRLTVV.